This passage covers 21 T cell receptor beta chains from one sample sequenced in a study of CD8 T cells in ankylosing spondylitis. TCRdb ran MiXCR on the 5' RACE reads and lists one entry per CDR3 protein. The sample comprises around 250,000 distinct CDR3 sequences, 30% to 35% of which are singletons, and roughly 4.2% rests with the top ten. What was sequenced was blood, either unsorted or a sorted T cell fraction (not recorded which). The source is a male donor with ankylosing spondylitis or in good health (not recorded which).

This clonotype was counted only a few times. This chain connects TRBV6-1 to TRBJ2-2, with D unresolved. The CDR3 sequence is 12 residues long. Trimming shortened V by 6 bases and J by 6 bases, and 8 bases separated the two germline ends. Germline V gene data show CDR1 as MNHNS and CDR2 as SASEGT. CDR3 DNA sequence: TGTGCCAGCAGAGACATGGCCGGGGAGCTGTTTTTT. Translation: CASRDMAGELFF.

In its sample, this clonotype was seen a few times. The J gene is TRBJ2-7, the V gene TRBV12-3 or TRBV12-4; 7 bases agree with TRBD2. V gave up 6 bases and J gave up 4 bases; unmatched junction bases: 3. The CDR3 runs to 12 residues. The DNA of the CDR3 is TGTGCCAGCAGGGCGGGGGTGTACGAGCAGTACTTC. Translating it yields CASRAGVYEQYF.

The chain uses TRBV20-1 and TRBJ2-1; no clear D. CDR1 is DFQATT and CDR2 is SNEGSKA in the germline V gene (reference sequence). This CDR3 has 13 residues. V gave up 4 bases and J gave up 8 bases, with 15 bases separating them. This chain's CDR3 is CSAISGPRDEQFF. The DNA for the CDR3 is TGCAGTGCTATCTCCGGGCCAAGGGATGAGCAGTTCTTC.

This clonotype was observed a few times. J is TRBJ1-5 and V is TRBV15; D is uncertain. Germline CDR1 is LNHNV and CDR2 is YYDKDF (reference sequence). This CDR3 has 13 residues. V lost 1 base and J 7 bases, leaving 8 bases between the germline ends. The chain's CDR3 is CATSRVVGQPQHF. DNA for the CDR3: TGTGCCACCAGCAGAGTGGTGGGACAGCCCCAGCATTTT.

This chain uses TRBV5-1 with TRBJ1-1, with 8 bases fitting TRBD1. CDR1 and CDR2 (germline): SGHRS, YFSETQ. The ends lost 2 bases at V and 5 bases at J; junction bases unmatched: 8. The CDR3 is 15 residues long. This chain's CDR3 is CASSFIFRGRTEAFF. In DNA form, the CDR3 reads TGCGCCAGCAGCTTCATTTTCAGGGGGCGGACTGAAGCTTTCTTT.

This clonotype was picked up many times. The chain carries TRBV29-1 and TRBJ1-2, with TRBD1 as a possible D gene (5 bases). The CDR3 is made up of 12 amino acids. Trimming shortened V by 1 base and J by 6 bases, and 9 bases separated the two germline ends. Per germline, CDR1 SQVTM and CDR2 ANQGSEA. In DNA, the CDR3 is TGCAGCGTTGAAGGGGGCGGAAATGGCTACACCTTC. It specifies CSVEGGGNGYTF.

This clonotype was counted a few times. V and J are TRBV6-2 or TRBV6-3 and TRBJ2-2; 7 bases line up with TRBD1. The germline V gene encodes CDR1 MNHEY and CDR2 SVGEGT. This CDR3 comprises 16 residues. The V gene end was trimmed by 7 bases and the J gene end by 0 bases; junction bases not matched to a gene: 8. The CDR3 DNA reads as TGTGCCAGCAATACGGACAGGCCCACGAACACCGGGGAGCTGTTTTTT. It is translated as CASNTDRPTNTGELFF.

The chain uses TRBV20-1 and TRBJ2-6; D is uncertain. V gave up 2 bases and J gave up 2 bases, with 1 base separating them. This CDR3 comprises 12 residues. Germline CDR1 is DFQATT and CDR2 is SNEGSKA (reference sequence). CDR3 sequence reads: CSARTGANVLTF. In DNA, the CDR3 is TGCAGTGCTAGAACTGGGGCCAACGTCCTGACTTTC.

This clonotype was detected a few times. The V gene is TRBV12-3 or TRBV12-4, the J gene TRBJ2-1; D perhaps matches TRBD2 (5 bases). The CDR3 spans 15 residues. Between the trimmed V and J ends, which lost 3 bases and 10 bases, there was a span of 19 bases. The CDR3, as DNA: TGTGCCAGCAGTTTGAGGCTAGCCGCTAAAGAAGAGCAGTTCTTC. Translated, it gives CASSLRLAAKEEQFF.

The J gene is TRBJ1-5, the V gene TRBV20-1; D call uncertain. Trimming cost V 0 bases and J 2 bases, with 8 bases left between them. Germline values: CDR1 DFQATT, CDR2 SNEGSKA (reference sequence). CDR3 length: 14 residues. This CDR3 is CSARDPQGNQPQHF. The CDR3 bases are TGCAGTGCTAGAGATCCCCAGGGCAATCAGCCCCAGCATTTT.

The V and J genes are TRBV9 and TRBJ2-7; 7 nucleotides match TRBD1. Trimming removed 5 bases from V and 5 bases from J; junction bases left unmatched: 10. Looked up from germline, CDR1 is SGDLS and CDR2 is YYNGEE. This CDR3 is built from 14 residues. The CDR3 sequence: CASSAGTVVDEQYF. Here the CDR3 DNA reads TGTGCCAGCAGTGCCGGGACAGTTGTCGACGAGCAGTACTTC.

This clonotype occurred a few times. J is TRBJ2-5 and V is TRBV20-1, with 7 bases that match TRBD2. Unmatched junction bases numbered 7, after V lost 5 bases and J lost 4 bases. The CDR3 contains 13 residues. CDR1 DFQATT and CDR2 SNEGSKA come from the germline V gene (reference sequence). DNA for the CDR3: TGCAGTGCTGTATACCCGGGAGGAGAGACCCAGTACTTC. This translates into CSAVYPGGETQYF.

The V call is TRBV6-5, the J call TRBJ1-1, with D perhaps matching TRBD1 (6 bases). The V end lost 0 bases, the J end lost 0 bases, and 14 bases lay between the germline ends. The CDR3 has 17 residues. Germline-derived CDR1 and CDR2 are MNHEY and SVGAGI. The CDR3 coding sequence is TGTGCCAGCAGTTACTCAACCGGGGGGGGCATGAACACTGAAGCTTTCTTT. It is translated as CASSYSTGGGMNTEAFF.

This clonotype was picked up many times. The genes are TRBV20-1 and TRBJ1-5; D not certain. Trimming pared 4 bases from V and 5 bases from J, leaving 15 bases between. Germline CDR1 and CDR2: DFQATT and SNEGSKA (reference sequence). This CDR3 comprises 14 residues. The CDR3 protein is CSAIPALVHQPQHF. The CDR3 DNA follows: TGCAGTGCTATCCCAGCCCTAGTCCATCAGCCCCAGCATTTT.

The rearrangement uses TRBV5-5 and TRBJ2-5; 10 nucleotides agree with TRBD1. V trimming: 3 bases; J trimming: 4 bases; junction bases outside the gene matches: 3. CDR1 and CDR2 from the germline V gene are SGHKS and YYEKEE (reference sequence). The CDR3 sequence is 14 residues long. The CDR3 bases are TGTGCCAGCAGCTCGACAGGGGGCCGAGAGACCCAGTACTTC. Protein product: CASSSTGGRETQYF.

The V call is TRBV12-3 or TRBV12-4, the J call TRBJ2-4; 10 nucleotides agree with TRBD1. This CDR3 has 15 amino acids. Germline trimming cut 1 base from V and 5 bases from J; bases unmatched to any gene: 2. The DNA of the CDR3 is TGTGCCAGCAGTTTAGACGGGACAGGGGAAAACATTCAGTACTTC. Protein product: CASSLDGTGENIQYF.

There are a few counts of this clonotype. The J gene is TRBJ2-3, the V gene TRBV12-3 or TRBV12-4; D gene uncertain. V lost 5 bases to trimming and J lost 4 bases, with 10 bases between them. The CDR3 has 13 residues. CDR3 coding DNA: TGTGCCAGCAGTCCCTTAGTAGCAGATACGCAGTATTTT. Translation gives CASSPLVADTQYF.

This clonotype was seen only a few times. The rearrangement links TRBV15 to TRBJ2-5; 10 bases map to TRBD2. This CDR3 has 16 amino acids. V lost 0 bases to trimming and J lost 5 bases; unmatched junction nucleotides: 6. Germline assignment: CDR1 LNHNV and CDR2 YYDKDF (reference sequence). CDR3 sequence: CATSRDRLAGEETQYF. The DNA of the CDR3 is TGTGCCACCAGCAGAGATCGGCTAGCGGGGGAGGAGACCCAGTACTTC.

This clonotype was observed a few times. The V call is TRBV7-2, the J call TRBJ2-3, with 9 positions matching TRBD2. J lost 7 bases, V lost 4 bases, and 9 bases had no gene match. The CDR3 length is 15 residues. CDR1 is SGHTA, CDR2 FQGNSA, per germline. CDR3 DNA: TGTGCCAGCAGCTCGTATAGCGGGGGATTTTATACGCAGTATTTT. Translation: CASSSYSGGFYTQYF.

This clonotype was found a few times. This chain connects TRBV20-1 to TRBJ2-2; D is unclear. The length of the CDR3 is 14 residues. V was clipped by 5 bases and J by 2 bases, with 12 bases between them. Germline V gives CDR1 DFQATT, CDR2 SNEGSKA (reference sequence). CDR3 bases: TGCAGTGCTTACAATACCGCTAACACCGGGGAGCTGTTTTTT. Amino acid sequence: CSAYNTANTGELFF.

There are a few counts of this clonotype. The chain carries TRBV29-1 and TRBJ2-1; no reliable D call. The germline V gene encodes CDR1 SQVTM and CDR2 ANQGSEA. The CDR3 is made up of 11 amino acids. Trimming stripped 3 bases from V and 3 bases from J, with 3 bases between. The CDR3 sequence: CSVDNYNEQFF. The DNA of the CDR3 is TGCAGCGTTGACAACTACAATGAGCAGTTCTTC.